The source of this TCR beta chain is a study of CD8+CD57+ T cells in acquired aplastic anemia (dated by TCRdb to the late 2010s). In the study overall: A mean of around 3.3 ug of DNA, ranging from about 0.2 to 27.4 ug, was extracted from sorted CD4+ and CD8+ cells. Mean read counts for healthy donor samples were about 10 million for CD4+ cells and roughly 12 million for CD8+ cells.

Summary of the overall study and its limitations: Roughly 30 CD8+ CDR3 sequences were found to be shared between patients and controls, but these sequences appeared to be highly expressed in patients and within the immunodominant clones of the patients. CD8+ Simpson's diversity did not differ significantly between patients and healthy controls (P=0.060).

V and J lose 0 bases and 1 base, and a span of 7 bases separates them. From its cysteine to its phenylalanine, the CDR3 spans 14 amino acids. Left in the record is the CDR3 DNA by itself, 42 bases read in frame from the first base. Looking up the germline V gene yields CDR1 MNHEY and CDR2 SVGAGI. In this study, sorted CD4+ and CD8+ T cells from the blood of healthy subjects and of severe aplastic anemia patients had their TCR repertoires deep-sequenced. Ficoll-Paque density gradient centrifugation was used to isolate peripheral blood mononuclear cells. Before DNA extraction, CD4+ and CD8+ T cells were sorted by FACS or by magnetic beads. Genomic DNA was used as template for profiling of TCR beta VDJ combinations and CDR3 sequences. TCR repertoire sequencing was run on an Illumina HiSeq 2000. As for the authors' bioinformatics: Repertoires were assessed using TRBV/TRBJ rearrangement plots, CDR3 size and DJ length profiles, and Simpson's diversity index. The most abundant DNA sequence in the deep sequencing data was defined as the immunodominant clone. CDR3 amino acid sequences were screened for sharing across subjects and were compared with published repertoires and the VDJdb database. The raw public data were reprocessed by TCRdb itself: fastp quality trimming at Q25, MiXCR clonotype calling, in-frame beta chains only. Identical CDR3 proteins give one entry, which carries the most common genes and DNA. The V and J calls were not made by the authors but by TCRdb's processing. The sample table lists some 190,000 distinct CDR3 sequences, approximately 45% of them with a count of one. The ten top clones hold under 3.5% of the sample.

In the case of this clonotype: This receptor's antigen is unknown. Within one base of it there is no much larger clone, and no base qualities were kept.

The chain employs TRBV6-5 and TRBJ2-7, and TRBD1 may be the D gene, going by 5 matching bases. Sequences were obtained from sorted CD4+, CD8+, or CD8+CD57+ T cells (not recorded which) from PBMCs. The TCR comes from a human donor in good health. The DNA sequence follows: TGTGCCAGCAGTTACTCCAGGGCATCCTACGAGCAGTACTTC. It codes for CASSYSRASYEQYF.